The source of this TCR beta chain is a study of OX40 agonist ivuxolimab in advanced cancers. In this sample, this clone turned up a few times. Its antigen is unknown. Samples of blood were obtained at baseline, on cycle 4 day 1, and on cycle 7 day 1. Trimming removed 5 bases from V and 3 bases from J; junction bases left unmatched: 4. The CDR3 length is 15 residues. The V gene's germline CDR1 is LNHDA and CDR2 SQIVND (reference sequence). Study-wide results and limits: The study observed clonal expansion of CD4+ and CD8+ blood T cells by week 6 at 0.1 to 3.0 mg/kg.

Data came from immunoSEQ multiplex PCR; TCRdb stores just in-frame clones and leaves some out. The table shows about 38,000 clones, with roughly 90% occurring only once. The sequencing used CD4+ or CD8+ T cells sorted from blood, collected in a trial of the OX40 agonist ivuxolimab. This TCR derives from an adult with an advanced solid tumor such as melanoma, head and neck, liver or kidney cancer. The chain carries TRBV19 and TRBJ2-5; TRBD2 aligns across 12 bases. CDR3 bases: TGTGCCAGTAGTTCGCGACTAGCGGGAGAAGAGACCCAGTACTTC. It is translated as CASSSRLAGEETQYF.